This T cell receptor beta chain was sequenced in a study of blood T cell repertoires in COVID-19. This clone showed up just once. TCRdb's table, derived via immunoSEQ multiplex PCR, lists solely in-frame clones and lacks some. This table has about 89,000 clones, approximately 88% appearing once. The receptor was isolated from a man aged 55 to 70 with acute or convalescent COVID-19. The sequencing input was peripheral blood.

The CDR3 nucleotides are TGTGCCTGGAGCGCAGGGGGCGCGAGGACACCCCTCCACTTT. Residues: CAWSAGGARTPLHF. The V call is TRBV30, the J call TRBJ1-6, with 8 positions matching TRBD1. Germline lookup yields CDR1 GTSNPN and CDR2 SVGIG (reference sequence). J was trimmed by 11 bases and V by 3 bases; bases with no gene match: 9. The CDR3 is 14 amino acids.